This is a list of T cell receptor beta chains from one sample in a study of blood T cell repertoires in COVID-19. Clones were sequenced by immunoSEQ multiplex PCR, and TCRdb holds only the in-frame ones, with some missing. This table has roughly 70,000 clones, under 95% appearing once. Material for sequencing was peripheral blood. The receptors shown here come from a man in his fifties with acute or convalescent COVID-19. Both conserved end residues are part of each CDR3. The D gene is left open where the match is weak. Clone size is given for some rows only: seen once, a few or many times, or a class if the clone is expanded.

clone_size	d_call	v_call	j_call	cdr3_nt	cdr3_aa
-	TRBD1	TRBV10-3	TRBJ1-3	TGTGCCATAAGGGACAGTTACAGCTCTGGAAACACCATATATTTT	CAIRDSYSSGNTIYF
-	-	TRBV5-4	TRBJ2-4	TGTGCCAGCAGCTTGGGGACAGACAAAGCCAAAAACATTCAGTACTTC	CASSLGTDKAKNIQYF
-	TRBD1	TRBV5-4	TRBJ2-1	TGTGCCAGCAGCTTGGGAGGGGGCAGCTACAATGAGCAGTTCTTC	CASSLGGGSYNEQFF
-	-	TRBV28	TRBJ1-1	TGTGCCAGCTCCAGGGTGAACACTGAAGCTTTCTTT	CASSRVNTEAFF
-	TRBD1	TRBV9	TRBJ2-5	TGTGCCAGCAGCTACCGGACAGGTTCCCAAGAGACCCAGTACTTC	CASSYRTGSQETQYF
-	-	TRBV7-6	TRBJ2-2	TGTGCCAGCAGCCCAACCAGGGTTCCCGGGGAGCTGTTTTTT	CASSPTRVPGELFF
-	-	TRBV5-1	TRBJ1-2	TGCGCCAGCAGCTTGGGGACAGCCATTCAGGGCTACACCTTC	CASSLGTAIQGYTF
few	TRBD1	TRBV5-3	TRBJ2-7	TGTGCCAGAAGCCCTACAGGGACAGGCCCGTTTAGGTACGAGCAGTACTTC	CARSPTGTGPFRYEQYF
once	TRBD1	TRBV28	TRBJ1-4	TGTGCCAGCAGAGAAGGGGGCGGCAATGAAAAACTGTTTTTT	CASREGGGNEKLFF
-	-	TRBV13	TRBJ2-1	TGTGCCAGCAGCTTAGGTACTTCCTACAATGAGCAGTTCTTC	CASSLGTSYNEQFF